This T cell receptor (beta chain) emerged from a study of cytomegalovirus exposure and HLA in healthy donors. Study in general: A prior study identified 110 million or so unique TCR beta sequences from about 180 million T cells.

The V and J ends lost 6 bases and 4 bases, in that order; junction bases with no gene match: 8. The CDR3 is 15 amino acids. Germline CDR1 and CDR2: KGHSH and LQKENI. 60 Vbeta and 13 Jbeta primers were used in PCR. The assay was immunoSEQ multiplex PCR, and TCRdb's table has in-frame clones only and misses some. The repertoire holds about 200,000 clones, with about 86% as singletons. The rearrangement links TRBV18 to TRBJ1-2; TRBD1 matches at 10 bases. The specimen was PBMCs. The receptor was isolated from a young woman in good health and CMV-seronegative. As DNA, the CDR3 is TGTGCCAGCTCCCCGGGACAGGGGTCCCCCTATGGCTACACCTTC. Translation gives CASSPGQGSPYGYTF.